Sequencing of this TCR beta chain was carried out in a study of cytomegalovirus exposure and HLA in healthy donors. Study-wide results and caveats: Cytomegalovirus-associated status was assigned to some 160 TCR beta chains. High specificity and sensitivity for cytomegalovirus status were reported for the classifier. In vitro confirmation showed three CMV-associated chains to be CMV antigen specific. Usually a TCR sequence was rare, but some public TCRs were found in many donors.

For this clone: Its antigen remains unknown.

With V trimmed by 0 bases and J by 4 bases, 4 bases remained unmatched. The V gene's germline CDR1 is SGHAT and CDR2 FQNNGV. CDR3 length equals 15 residues. Produced via immunoSEQ multiplex PCR; TCRdb's table is partial and in-frame only. The sample has some 80,000 clones; roughly 95% are singletons. The receptor comes from a woman aged 18-35 years in good health and CMV-seronegative. V and J are TRBV11-2 and TRBJ2-7; TRBD2 matches at 9 bases. The sequencing sample was made of PBMCs. Here the CDR3 reads CASSLDVAGVYEQYF. The CDR3 nucleotides are TGTGCCAGCAGCTTAGATGTAGCGGGAGTGTACGAGCAGTACTTC. The full variable domain, completed using reference TRBV11-2 and TRBJ2-7, is EAGVAQSPRYKIIEKRQSVAFWCNPISGHATLYWYQQILGQGPKLLIQFQNNGVVDDSQLPKDRFSAERLKGVDSTLKIQPAKLEDSAVYLCASSLDVAGVYEQYFGPGTRLTVT.